This T cell receptor beta chain was obtained from a study of blood T cell repertoires in COVID-19. Looking at the study overall: There were acute and convalescent COVID-19 samples, and they came from the United States, Italy and Spain. PBMCs, B-cell-depleted T cells, or T cells were the source of the cDNA or gDNA that made up the material.

In the authors' methods: How many nucleated cells were present was estimated from reference gene primer amplification. Repertoires were generated with immunoSEQ multiplex PCR, while TCRdb's copy carries only in-frame clones and drops some. The DNA was the basis for D and trimming; V, J and clone size are from that table. The repertoire holds roughly 72,000 clones, with around 90% as singletons. V lost 6 bases, J lost 4 bases, and 3 bases stayed unmatched. The CDR3 extends over 13 amino acids. The clonotype comes from a human donor in a cohort sampled during active COVID-19. The V gene is TRBV12-3 or TRBV12-4, the J gene TRBJ1-3, with TRBD1 matching 7 bases. The specimen sequenced was peripheral blood. CDR3 amino acids: CASRATGGNTIYF. In nucleotides, the CDR3 is TGTGCCAGCAGAGCGACAGGGGGAAACACCATATATTTT.